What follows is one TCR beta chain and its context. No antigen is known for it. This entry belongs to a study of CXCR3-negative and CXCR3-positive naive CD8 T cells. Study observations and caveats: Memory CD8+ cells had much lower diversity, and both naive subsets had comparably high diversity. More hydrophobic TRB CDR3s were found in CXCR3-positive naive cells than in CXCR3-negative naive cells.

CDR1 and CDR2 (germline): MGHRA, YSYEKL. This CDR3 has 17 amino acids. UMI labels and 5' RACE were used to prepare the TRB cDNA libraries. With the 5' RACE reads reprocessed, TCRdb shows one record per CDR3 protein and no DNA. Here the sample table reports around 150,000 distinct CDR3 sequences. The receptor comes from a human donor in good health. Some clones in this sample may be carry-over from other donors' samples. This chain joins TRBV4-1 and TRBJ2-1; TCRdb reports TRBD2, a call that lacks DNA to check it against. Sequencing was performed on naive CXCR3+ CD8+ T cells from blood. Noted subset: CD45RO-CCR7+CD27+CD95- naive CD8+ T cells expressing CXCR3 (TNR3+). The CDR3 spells CASSQGGQTSGVNEQFF.